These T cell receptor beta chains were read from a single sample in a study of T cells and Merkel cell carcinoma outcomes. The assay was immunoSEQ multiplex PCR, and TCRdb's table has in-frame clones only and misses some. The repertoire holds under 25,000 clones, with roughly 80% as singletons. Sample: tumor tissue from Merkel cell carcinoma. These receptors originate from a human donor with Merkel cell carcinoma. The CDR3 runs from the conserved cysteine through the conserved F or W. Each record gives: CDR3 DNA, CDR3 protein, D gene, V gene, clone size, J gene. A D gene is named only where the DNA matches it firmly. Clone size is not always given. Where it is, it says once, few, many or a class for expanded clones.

cdr3_nt: TGTGCCACCAGCAGAGGCCCAGACGCAGATACGCAGTATTTT
cdr3_aa: CATSRGPDADTQYF
d_call: NA
v_call: TRBV15
clone_size: few
j_call: TRBJ2-3

cdr3_nt: TGTGCCAGCTCACCACCCCGGGACACTGAAGCTTTCTTT
cdr3_aa: CASSPPRDTEAFF
d_call: NA
v_call: TRBV18
clone_size: once
j_call: TRBJ1-1

cdr3_nt: TGTGCCTGGAGTGCGGTCGGTAGACCAGATACGCAGTATTTT
cdr3_aa: CAWSAVGRPDTQYF
d_call: NA
v_call: TRBV30
clone_size: NA
j_call: TRBJ2-3

cdr3_nt: TGTGCCAGCAGCCATGTACCGCGGAGCTCTGGAAACACCATATATTTT
cdr3_aa: CASSHVPRSSGNTIYF
d_call: NA
v_call: TRBV4-2
clone_size: NA
j_call: TRBJ1-3

cdr3_nt: TGTGCCAGCAGCTTGGTGTTGTTCGGGGATAATAATGAAAAACTGTTTTTT
cdr3_aa: CASSLVLFGDNNEKLFF
d_call: NA
v_call: TRBV11-2
clone_size: NA
j_call: TRBJ1-4

cdr3_nt: TGTGCCAGCAGCCCCAACCTGAGGGGAGAGGCAGATACGCAGTATTTT
cdr3_aa: CASSPNLRGEADTQYF
d_call: NA
v_call: TRBV7-9
clone_size: NA
j_call: TRBJ2-3

cdr3_nt: TGTGCCAGCAGCCTCCCAAGCGACAGGCGAGACTACGAGCAGTACTTC
cdr3_aa: CASSLPSDRRDYEQYF
d_call: NA
v_call: TRBV7-6
clone_size: NA
j_call: TRBJ2-7

cdr3_nt: TGTGCCAGCACTGGGTCAACAGGGGGAGCTTTCTTT
cdr3_aa: CASTGSTGGAFF
d_call: TRBD1
v_call: TRBV6-5
clone_size: few
j_call: TRBJ1-1

cdr3_nt: TGCGCCAGCAGCCAATATAGACAGGACAATCAGCCCCAGCATTTT
cdr3_aa: CASSQYRQDNQPQHF
d_call: NA
v_call: TRBV4-1
clone_size: NA
j_call: TRBJ1-5

cdr3_nt: TGTGCCAGCAGCTTAGAGACGCAAGAGACCCAGTACTTC
cdr3_aa: CASSLETQETQYF
d_call: NA
v_call: TRBV11-1
clone_size: NA
j_call: TRBJ2-5

cdr3_nt: TGTGCCAGCAGTCCCCGGGACAGGGGTTACGAGCAGTACTTC
cdr3_aa: CASSPRDRGYEQYF
d_call: TRBD1
v_call: TRBV6-5
clone_size: NA
j_call: TRBJ2-7

cdr3_nt: TGTGCCAGCAGCCCTTCTGCGGGAGGGTTCTCCGGGGAGCTGTTTTTT
cdr3_aa: CASSPSAGGFSGELFF
d_call: TRBD2
v_call: TRBV7-3
clone_size: few
j_call: TRBJ2-2

cdr3_nt: TGTGCCAGCAGTCTCACCGGGACTAGCACAGATACGCAGTATTTT
cdr3_aa: CASSLTGTSTDTQYF
d_call: NA
v_call: TRBV28
clone_size: NA
j_call: TRBJ2-3

cdr3_nt: TGTGCCAGCAGTCATCAAAGGGAGGCAGGGTATACGCAGTATTTT
cdr3_aa: CASSHQREAGYTQYF
d_call: NA
v_call: TRBV7-8
clone_size: NA
j_call: TRBJ2-3

cdr3_nt: TGTGCCAGCAGCTTACTGGCCTACGAGCAGTACTTC
cdr3_aa: CASSLLAYEQYF
d_call: NA
v_call: TRBV11-3
clone_size: NA
j_call: TRBJ2-7

cdr3_nt: TGTGCCAGCAGCTTAATCGCGGGAGCAGCAAGCGAGCAGTACTTC
cdr3_aa: CASSLIAGAASEQYF
d_call: TRBD2
v_call: TRBV7-9
clone_size: NA
j_call: TRBJ2-7

cdr3_nt: TGTGCCAGAGGACAGGGCCCAAGGTCCTTCTACGAGCAGTACTTC
cdr3_aa: CARGQGPRSFYEQYF
d_call: TRBD1
v_call: TRBV2
clone_size: NA
j_call: TRBJ2-7

cdr3_nt: TGTGCCAGCAGTTTGACAGACCGTTACGAGCAGTACTTC
cdr3_aa: CASSLTDRYEQYF
d_call: NA
v_call: TRBV28
clone_size: NA
j_call: TRBJ2-7

cdr3_nt: TGTGCCAGCAGCTTACAGGGGGCGGGTACTGAAGCTTTCTTT
cdr3_aa: CASSLQGAGTEAFF
d_call: TRBD1
v_call: TRBV27
clone_size: few
j_call: TRBJ1-1

cdr3_nt: TGTGCCAGCAGCTCACTGACAGGGAAGGACTCTGGGGCCAACGTCCTGACTTTC
cdr3_aa: CASSSLTGKDSGANVLTF
d_call: TRBD1
v_call: TRBV7-9
clone_size: NA
j_call: TRBJ2-6

cdr3_nt: TGTGCCAGCAGCCCGTCTAGCGAGGGTTGGACCCAGTACTTC
cdr3_aa: CASSPSSEGWTQYF
d_call: NA
v_call: TRBV6-5
clone_size: NA
j_call: TRBJ2-5

cdr3_nt: TGTGCCATCAGTGATTCGATGACAGAATACAGAAACACCATATATTTT
cdr3_aa: CAISDSMTEYRNTIYF
d_call: NA
v_call: TRBV10-3
clone_size: once
j_call: TRBJ1-3

cdr3_nt: TGTGCCAGCAGCTTGGACAGGAAGAGAGAAGCTTTCTTT
cdr3_aa: CASSLDRKREAFF
d_call: NA
v_call: TRBV5-4
clone_size: once
j_call: TRBJ1-1

cdr3_nt: TGTGCCAGCAGCTTATATCGGGACAGGGGGGACTATGGCTACACCTTC
cdr3_aa: CASSLYRDRGDYGYTF
d_call: TRBD1
v_call: TRBV5-6
clone_size: NA
j_call: TRBJ1-2

cdr3_nt: TGCGCCAGCATCCCCGAGAGCGGGGGTGTTGATACGCAGTATTTT
cdr3_aa: CASIPESGGVDTQYF
d_call: TRBD2
v_call: TRBV10-2
clone_size: NA
j_call: TRBJ2-3

cdr3_nt: TGTGCCAGCAGCTCCTGGGATTACGAGCAGTACTTC
cdr3_aa: CASSSWDYEQYF
d_call: NA
v_call: TRBV7-9
clone_size: NA
j_call: TRBJ2-7

cdr3_nt: TGCGCCAGCTCGCCCGGGGGACGCTACGAGCAGTACTTC
cdr3_aa: CASSPGGRYEQYF
d_call: NA
v_call: TRBV10-2
clone_size: NA
j_call: TRBJ2-7

cdr3_nt: TGTGCTAGCAGCTTAGGGCCCGGGACAGGGAAAAATGAGCAGTTCTTC
cdr3_aa: CASSLGPGTGKNEQFF
d_call: TRBD1
v_call: TRBV7-7
clone_size: NA
j_call: TRBJ2-1

cdr3_nt: TGTGCCAGCAGGTCCGACTTTTACGAGCAGTACTTC
cdr3_aa: CASRSDFYEQYF
d_call: NA
v_call: TRBV6-5
clone_size: NA
j_call: TRBJ2-7

cdr3_nt: TGCGCCAGCAGCTACGTCGGCGGGACCCAGTACTTC
cdr3_aa: CASSYVGGTQYF
d_call: NA
v_call: TRBV4-1
clone_size: NA
j_call: TRBJ2-5

cdr3_nt: TGCGCCAGCAGCCCTACCGGGGCGGGGGCCGACACTGAAGCTTTCTTT
cdr3_aa: CASSPTGAGADTEAFF
d_call: NA
v_call: TRBV5-1
clone_size: NA
j_call: TRBJ1-1

cdr3_nt: TGTGCTAGCAGATTAAATCGGGACAGCTATCATCAAGAGACCCAGTACTTC
cdr3_aa: CASRLNRDSYHQETQYF
d_call: TRBD1
v_call: TRBV7-7
clone_size: NA
j_call: TRBJ2-5

cdr3_nt: TGCAGCGTCCAACTAGCGGGAGCTTACAATGAGCAGTTCTTC
cdr3_aa: CSVQLAGAYNEQFF
d_call: TRBD2
v_call: TRBV29-1
clone_size: NA
j_call: TRBJ2-1

cdr3_nt: TGTGCCACCAGCAGAGTTCAGGGGAACACTGAAGCTTTCTTT
cdr3_aa: CATSRVQGNTEAFF
d_call: NA
v_call: TRBV15
clone_size: NA
j_call: TRBJ1-1

cdr3_nt: TGCGCCAGCAGCTTGGTGCCAGTTCTTCAGCCCCAGCATTTT
cdr3_aa: CASSLVPVLQPQHF
d_call: NA
v_call: TRBV5-1
clone_size: NA
j_call: TRBJ1-5

cdr3_nt: TGCGCCAGCAGTCAATCCGAGAGCTCCTATAATTCACCCCTCCACTTT
cdr3_aa: CASSQSESSYNSPLHF
d_call: NA
v_call: TRBV23-1
clone_size: NA
j_call: TRBJ1-6

cdr3_nt: TGTGCCAGCAGTTCCGGGATAACGAACACCGGGGAGCTGTTTTTT
cdr3_aa: CASSSGITNTGELFF
d_call: NA
v_call: TRBV6-5
clone_size: NA
j_call: TRBJ2-2

cdr3_nt: TGTGCCAGCAGCTTGAACAGGGGTGAAAACACCATATATTTT
cdr3_aa: CASSLNRGENTIYF
d_call: TRBD1
v_call: TRBV5-4
clone_size: NA
j_call: TRBJ1-3

cdr3_nt: TGTGCCAGCAGTGAAGAGACCTTATATCGAGGGGCTTTCTTT
cdr3_aa: CASSEETLYRGAFF
d_call: NA
v_call: TRBV6-1
clone_size: NA
j_call: TRBJ1-1

cdr3_nt: TGCGCCAGCAGCTTGGGACACCACATGAACACTGAAGCTTTCTTT
cdr3_aa: CASSLGHHMNTEAFF
d_call: NA
v_call: TRBV5-1
clone_size: NA
j_call: TRBJ1-1

cdr3_nt: TGTGCCAGCAGTTTATCGCACGGGGGGGATGAGCAGTTCTTC
cdr3_aa: CASSLSHGGDEQFF
d_call: TRBD2
v_call: TRBV27
clone_size: NA
j_call: TRBJ2-1

cdr3_nt: TGTGCCACCAGCGCCACAGAGGGAGGCACTGAAGCTTTCTTT
cdr3_aa: CATSATEGGTEAFF
d_call: NA
v_call: TRBV15
clone_size: NA
j_call: TRBJ1-1

cdr3_nt: TGTGCCAGCTCATGGACTAGCGGGAGCCTAACAGATACGCAGTATTTT
cdr3_aa: CASSWTSGSLTDTQYF
d_call: TRBD2
v_call: TRBV18
clone_size: NA
j_call: TRBJ2-3

cdr3_nt: TGTGCCAGCAGCTTAGACGGGATGACAGGGACTAGCACAGATACGCAGTATTTT
cdr3_aa: CASSLDGMTGTSTDTQYF
d_call: NA
v_call: TRBV7-9
clone_size: NA
j_call: TRBJ2-3

cdr3_nt: TGCGCCAGCAGCTTGGACATCGGCTCCTATAATTCACCCCTCCACTTT
cdr3_aa: CASSLDIGSYNSPLHF
d_call: NA
v_call: TRBV5-1
clone_size: NA
j_call: TRBJ1-6

cdr3_nt: TGTGCCAGCAGTGAATATCACAGCCTTAACACCGGGGAGCTGTTTTTT
cdr3_aa: CASSEYHSLNTGELFF
d_call: NA
v_call: TRBV25-1
clone_size: NA
j_call: TRBJ2-2

cdr3_nt: TGTGCCAGCAGTTACGGCTTGGGGATCTTCAACGATGGCTACACCTTC
cdr3_aa: CASSYGLGIFNDGYTF
d_call: NA
v_call: TRBV6-5
clone_size: NA
j_call: TRBJ1-2

cdr3_nt: TGTGCCAGCAGCTTAGAGAGGACCGGGGAGCTGTTTTTT
cdr3_aa: CASSLERTGELFF
d_call: NA
v_call: TRBV11-2
clone_size: NA
j_call: TRBJ2-2

cdr3_nt: TGTGCCAGCAGCTTGGCAGGGGGGGACGAGCAGTACTTC
cdr3_aa: CASSLAGGDEQYF
d_call: NA
v_call: TRBV5-4
clone_size: NA
j_call: TRBJ2-7

cdr3_nt: TGTGCCAGCAGCCAAGATAGGACTAGCCGATCCTACGAGCAGTACTTC
cdr3_aa: CASSQDRTSRSYEQYF
d_call: TRBD2
v_call: TRBV4-2
clone_size: NA
j_call: TRBJ2-7

cdr3_nt: TGTGCCAGCAGCGGCATGACAACGACAGGGTGGGGATATAACTATGGCTACACCTTC
cdr3_aa: CASSGMTTTGWGYNYGYTF
d_call: TRBD1
v_call: TRBV2
clone_size: NA
j_call: TRBJ1-2